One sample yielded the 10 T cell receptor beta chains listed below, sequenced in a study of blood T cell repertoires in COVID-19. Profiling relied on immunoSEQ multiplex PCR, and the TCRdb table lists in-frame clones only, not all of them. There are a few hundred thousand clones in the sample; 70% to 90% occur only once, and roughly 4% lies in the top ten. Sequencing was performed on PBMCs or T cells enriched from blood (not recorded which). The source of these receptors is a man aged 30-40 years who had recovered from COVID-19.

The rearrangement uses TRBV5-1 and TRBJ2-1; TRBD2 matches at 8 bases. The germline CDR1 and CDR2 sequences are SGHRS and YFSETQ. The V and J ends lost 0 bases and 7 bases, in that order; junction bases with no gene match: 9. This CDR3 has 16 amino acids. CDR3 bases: TGCGCCAGCAGCTTGGGAGGGCTAGCGGGCGATAATGAGCAGTTCTTC. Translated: CASSLGGLAGDNEQFF.

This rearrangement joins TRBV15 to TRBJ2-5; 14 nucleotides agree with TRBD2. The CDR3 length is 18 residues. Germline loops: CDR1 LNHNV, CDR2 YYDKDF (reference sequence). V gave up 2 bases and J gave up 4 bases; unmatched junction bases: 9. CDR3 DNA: TGTGCCACCAGCAGACTTCCTCAAGGACTAGCGGGGGGAGAGACCCAGTACTTC. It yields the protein CATSRLPQGLAGGETQYF.

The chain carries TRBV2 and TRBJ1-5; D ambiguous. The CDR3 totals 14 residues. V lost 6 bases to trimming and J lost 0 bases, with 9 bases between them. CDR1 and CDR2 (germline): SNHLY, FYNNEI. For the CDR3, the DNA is TGTGCCAGCAGGCTCCACAGTAGCAATCAGCCCCAGCATTTT. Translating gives CASRLHSSNQPQHF.

The chain's CDR3 is CASSFGARGGGYTF. DNA of the CDR3: TGTGCCAGCAGCTTTGGCGCCCGGGGGGGTGGCTACACCTTC. The chain recombines TRBV7-2 with TRBJ1-2; a possible D gene is TRBD1 (5 bases). V dropped 3 bases and J dropped 7 bases, with 15 bases sitting between them. The CDR3 is 14 amino acids. Germline V gene data show CDR1 as SGHTA and CDR2 as FQGNSA.

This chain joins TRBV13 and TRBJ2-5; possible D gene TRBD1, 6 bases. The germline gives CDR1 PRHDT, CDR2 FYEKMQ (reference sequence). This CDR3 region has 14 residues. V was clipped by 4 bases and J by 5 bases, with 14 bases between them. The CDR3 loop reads CASSSRGGDETQYF. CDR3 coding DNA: TGTGCCAGCAGCTCCAGGGGTGGAGACGAGACCCAGTACTTC.

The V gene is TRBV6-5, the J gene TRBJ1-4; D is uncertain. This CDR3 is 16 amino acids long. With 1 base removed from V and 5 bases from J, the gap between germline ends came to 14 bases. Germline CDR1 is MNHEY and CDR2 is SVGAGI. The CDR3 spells CASSYYPPRLNEKLFF. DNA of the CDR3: TGTGCCAGCAGTTACTATCCCCCCCGTTTAAATGAAAAACTGTTTTTT.

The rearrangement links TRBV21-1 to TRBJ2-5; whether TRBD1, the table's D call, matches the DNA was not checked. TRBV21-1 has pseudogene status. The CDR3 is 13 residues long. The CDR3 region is CASSNAGSETQYF. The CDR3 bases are TGTGCCAGCAGCAACGCAGGTTCAGAGACCCAGTACTTC.

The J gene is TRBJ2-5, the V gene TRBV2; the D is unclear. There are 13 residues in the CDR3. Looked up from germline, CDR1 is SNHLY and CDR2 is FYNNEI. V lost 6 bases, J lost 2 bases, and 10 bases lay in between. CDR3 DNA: TGTGCCAGCAGAGCCGGAGTACAAGAGACCCAGTACTTC. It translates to CASRAGVQETQYF.

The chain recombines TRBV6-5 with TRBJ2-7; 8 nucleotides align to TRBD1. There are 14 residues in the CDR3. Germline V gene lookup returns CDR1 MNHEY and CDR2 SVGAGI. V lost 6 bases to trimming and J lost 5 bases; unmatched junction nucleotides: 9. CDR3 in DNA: TGTGCCAGCAGCGGGCAGGGGGCAAGAAACGAGCAGTACTTC. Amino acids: CASSGQGARNEQYF.

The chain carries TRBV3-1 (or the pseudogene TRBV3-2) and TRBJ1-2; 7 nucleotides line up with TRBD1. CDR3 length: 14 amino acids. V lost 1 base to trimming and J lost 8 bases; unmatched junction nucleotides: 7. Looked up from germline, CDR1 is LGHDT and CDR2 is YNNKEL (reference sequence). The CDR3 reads CASSQVDRAEGYTF. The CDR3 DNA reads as TGTGCCAGCAGCCAAGTTGACAGGGCCGAAGGCTACACCTTC.